Listed here are 14 T cell receptor beta chains from one sample, sequenced in a study of blood T cell repertoires in COVID-19. TCRdb keeps only in-frame clones here, not all; method: immunoSEQ multiplex PCR. The table has about 330,000 clones, around 87% seen once. Sample: PBMCs or T cells enriched from blood (not recorded which). The receptors stem from a woman in her thirties who had recovered from COVID-19.

J is TRBJ1-4 and V is TRBV2, with D unresolved. The germline gives CDR1 SNHLY, CDR2 FYNNEI. With 6 bases removed from V and 14 bases from J, the gap between germline ends came to 16 bases. This CDR3 contains 12 residues. CDR3 in amino acids: CASRGDGQVLFF. The CDR3 region has the DNA TGTGCCAGCAGGGGCGATGGGCAGGTCCTGTTTTTT.

DNA for the CDR3: TGTGCCAGCAGCTTGGCACTCGGGGTTGGCACAGATACGCAGTATTTT. This sequence encodes CASSLALGVGTDTQYF. The rearrangement links TRBV5-4 to TRBJ2-3; TRBD2 is a possible D gene (5 bases). Germline CDR1 is SGHNT and CDR2 is YYREEE (reference sequence). The V end lost 0 bases, the J end lost 1 base, and 12 bases lay between the germline ends. The CDR3 runs to 16 residues. Together with reference TRBV5-4 and TRBJ2-3, the CDR3 gives the full variable domain: ETGVTQSPTHLIKTRGQQVTLRCSSQSGHNTVSWYQQALGQGPQFIFQYYREEENGRGNFPPRFSGLQFPNYSSELNVNALELDDSALYLCASSLALGVGTDTQYFGPGTRLTVL.

Regarding this clone: A read error may account for a junction end that differs from germline. This sequence joins TRBV30 and TRBJ2-7; the D gene is possibly TRBD1 (6 bases). The CDR3 is made up of 11 amino acids. Germline CDR1 and CDR2: GTSNPN and SVGIG (reference sequence). The chain's CDR3 is CAWAGGGHKNF. CDR3 bases: TGTGCCTGGGCGGGTGGGGGACATAAGAACTTC.

The J gene is TRBJ1-5, the V gene TRBV7-8; 7 bases map to TRBD1. In germline, CDR1 is SGHVS, CDR2 FQNEAQ. The CDR3 runs 15 residues. Trimming removed 6 bases from V and 6 bases from J; junction bases left unmatched: 11. The CDR3 sequence: CASSLARGYGQPQHF. In DNA, the CDR3 is TGTGCCAGCAGTCTGGCCAGGGGGTATGGTCAGCCCCAGCATTTT.

The chain has TRBV9 and TRBJ1-5, with D possibly matching TRBD1 (5 bases). Germline CDR1 SGDLS, CDR2 YYNGEE. The CDR3 covers 14 residues. V dropped 0 bases and J dropped 8 bases, with 12 bases sitting between them. CDR3 DNA sequence: TGTGCCAGCAGCGTAGATACATGGGGGGAGCCCCAGCATTTT. Its translation: CASSVDTWGEPQHF. The whole variable domain, remainder taken from reference TRBV9 and TRBJ1-5, is DSGVTQTPKHLITATGQRVTLRCSPRSGDLSVYWYQQSLDQGLQFLIQYYNGEERAKGNILERFSAQQFPDLHSELNLSSLELGDSALYFCASSVDTWGEPQHFGDGTRLSIL.

This chain connects TRBV19 to TRBJ1-2; the D gene is possibly TRBD1 (5 bases). The CDR3 sequence is 17 residues long. Germline CDR1 and CDR2: LNHDA and SQIVND (reference sequence). The ends were cut back, 4 bases at V and 7 bases at J, with 25 bases in the middle. CDR3 nucleotide sequence: TGTGCCAGTAGTACGGACGGAAGACAGTATTTGAGCTCTGGCTACACCTTC. This translates into CASSTDGRQYLSSGYTF. Full variable domain (rest looked up from reference TRBV19 and TRBJ1-2): DGGITQSPKYLFRKEGQNVTLSCEQNLNHDAMYWYRQDPGQGLRLIYYSQIVNDFQKGDIAEGYSVSREKKESFPLTVTSAQKNPTAFYLCASSTDGRQYLSSGYTFGSGTRLTVV.

The rearrangement uses TRBV2 and TRBJ1-5; maybe TRBD1 (5 bases). CDR3 length: 14 residues. V was cut by 6 bases and J by 3 bases, with 12 bases left in between. Germline assignment: CDR1 SNHLY and CDR2 FYNNEI. In DNA form, the CDR3 reads TGTGCCAGCAGCGACAGTGGCGACAATCAGCCCCAGCATTTT. As protein: CASSDSGDNQPQHF.

The V gene is TRBV5-6, the J gene TRBJ2-2, with D perhaps matching TRBD1 (8 bases). From germline, CDR1 is SGHDT and CDR2 YYEEEE. The germline V and J ends were trimmed by 0 bases and 5 bases, with 14 bases remaining between them. This CDR3 is built from 16 residues. This CDR3 is CASSLVDRGGTGELFF. CDR3 in DNA: TGTGCCAGCAGCTTGGTAGACAGGGGAGGGACCGGGGAGCTGTTTTTT. Full variable domain (remainder filled in from reference TRBV5-6 and TRBJ2-2): DAGVTQSPTHLIKTRGQQVTLRCSPKSGHDTVSWYQQALGQGPQFIFQYYEEEERQRGNFPDRFSGHQFPNYSSELNVNALLLGDSALYLCASSLVDRGGTGELFFGEGSRLTVL.

The chain carries TRBV19 and TRBJ1-2, with TRBD1 matching over 9 bases. CDR1 and CDR2 from the germline V gene are LNHDA and SQIVND (reference sequence). CDR3 length: 15 residues. With 3 bases clipped from V and 8 bases from J, the junction kept 10 bases outside the gene matches. CDR3 residues: CASSMLTGTGWGYTF. The CDR3 region has the DNA TGTGCCAGTAGTATGTTAACCGGGACAGGGTGGGGCTACACCTTC.

The chain combines TRBV5-4 with TRBJ2-1, with 7 bases fitting TRBD2. V trimming: 3 bases; J trimming: 4 bases; junction bases outside the gene matches: 13. The CDR3 is made up of 17 amino acids. CDR1 is SGHNT, CDR2 YYREEE, per germline (reference sequence). CDR3 nucleotides: TGTGCCAGCAGCTCCGTCCTAGCGGAGGGGCTTTACAATGAGCAGTTCTTC. This sequence encodes CASSSVLAEGLYNEQFF. Using reference TRBV5-4 and TRBJ2-1 for the parts outside the CDR3, the full variable domain is ETGVTQSPTHLIKTRGQQVTLRCSSQSGHNTVSWYQQALGQGPQFIFQYYREEENGRGNFPPRFSGLQFPNYSSELNVNALELDDSALYLCASSSVLAEGLYNEQFFGPGTRLTVL.

This clone was seen only once. This chain links TRBV9 with TRBJ1-2; 9 bases line up with TRBD1. V gave up 0 bases and J gave up 4 bases; unmatched junction bases: 7. CDR1 is SGDLS, CDR2 YYNGEE, per germline. The CDR3 sequence is 16 residues long. The CDR3 here is CASSVAQGQGFYGYTF. The CDR3 DNA reads as TGTGCCAGCAGCGTAGCTCAGGGACAGGGATTCTATGGCTACACCTTC.

This chain uses TRBV4-3 with TRBJ2-2; 8 nucleotides align to TRBD1. The J segment lost 1 base and the V segment lost 3 bases, leaving 1 base of the junction unmatched. Germline assignment: CDR1 LGHNA and CDR2 YSLEER. This CDR3 spans 15 amino acids. CDR3 in DNA: TGCGCCAGCAGCCACGGGACAGGGAACACCGGGGAGCTGTTTTTT. This gives the protein CASSHGTGNTGELFF.

V and J are TRBV4-3 and TRBJ2-1; 10 positions match TRBD1. Germline lookup yields CDR1 LGHNA and CDR2 YSLEER. There are 16 residues in the CDR3. V shed 4 bases, J shed 7 bases, and the junction held 10 bases outside the gene matches. CDR3 sequence reads: CASSRNAGTGANEQFF. Written as DNA, the CDR3 is TGCGCCAGCAGCCGAAACGCCGGGACAGGGGCGAATGAGCAGTTCTTC.

This chain joins TRBV11-2 and TRBJ2-7; perhaps TRBD1 as D (5 bases). Trimming left V 6 bases short and J 0 bases short, with 15 bases between. The CDR3 contains 15 residues. Germline loops: CDR1 SGHAT, CDR2 FQNNGV. The CDR3 reads CASSPRTQVSYEQYF. CDR3 in DNA: TGTGCCAGCAGTCCCCGGACACAAGTCTCCTACGAGCAGTACTTC.